The source of this T cell receptor beta chain is a study of cytomegalovirus exposure and HLA in healthy donors. Study conclusions and caveats: The study carried out a later analysis of TCR beta sequences. It associated some 15,000 of them with specific HLA alleles at a false discovery rate of 0.05.

This clone was seen a few times. No antigen is known for it. The V gene lost 4 bases and the J gene lost 6 bases, with 8 bases spanning the gap. Germline V CDR1 and CDR2: SGHRS, YFSETQ. CDR3 length equals 12 residues. PCR was performed using 60 Vbeta and 13 Jbeta primers. Assay used: immunoSEQ multiplex PCR; TCRdb lists only in-frame clones, some missing. The table lists about 150,000 clones, 76% of them singletons, with about 3.4% in the top ten. The sequence was obtained from a man aged 40-55 years in good health and CMV-seronegative. The rearrangement uses TRBV5-1 and TRBJ1-3; D is possibly TRBD1 (6 bases). What was sequenced was PBMCs. This CDR3 reads CASSHRENTIYF. In DNA, the CDR3 is TGCGCCAGCAGCCACAGGGAAAACACCATATATTTT.